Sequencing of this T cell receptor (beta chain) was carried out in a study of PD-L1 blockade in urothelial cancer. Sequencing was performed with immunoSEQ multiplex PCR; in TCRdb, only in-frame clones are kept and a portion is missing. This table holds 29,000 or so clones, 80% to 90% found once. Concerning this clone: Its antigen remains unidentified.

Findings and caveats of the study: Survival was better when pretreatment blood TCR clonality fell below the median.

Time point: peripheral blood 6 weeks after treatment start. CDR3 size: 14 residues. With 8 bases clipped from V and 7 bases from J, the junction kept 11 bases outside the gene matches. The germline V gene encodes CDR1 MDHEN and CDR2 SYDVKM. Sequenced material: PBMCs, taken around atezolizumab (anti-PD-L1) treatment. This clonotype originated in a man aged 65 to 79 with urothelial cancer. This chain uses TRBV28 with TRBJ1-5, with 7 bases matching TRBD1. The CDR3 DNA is TGTGCCAGCGTACCGACAGGGATTAGGCAGCCCCAGCATTTT. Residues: CASVPTGIRQPQHF.